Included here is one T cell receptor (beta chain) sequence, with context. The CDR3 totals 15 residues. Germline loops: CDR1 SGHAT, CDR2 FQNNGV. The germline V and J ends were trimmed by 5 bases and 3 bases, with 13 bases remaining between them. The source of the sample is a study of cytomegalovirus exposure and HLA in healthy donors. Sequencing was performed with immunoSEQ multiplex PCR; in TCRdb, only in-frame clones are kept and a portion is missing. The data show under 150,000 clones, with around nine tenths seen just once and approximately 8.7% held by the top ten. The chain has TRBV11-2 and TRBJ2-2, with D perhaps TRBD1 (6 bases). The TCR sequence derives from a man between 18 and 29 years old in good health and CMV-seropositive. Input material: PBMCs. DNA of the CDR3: TGTGCCAGCAGCCCCCCGGACAGTTACACCGGGGAGCTGTTTTTT. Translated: CASSPPDSYTGELFF.